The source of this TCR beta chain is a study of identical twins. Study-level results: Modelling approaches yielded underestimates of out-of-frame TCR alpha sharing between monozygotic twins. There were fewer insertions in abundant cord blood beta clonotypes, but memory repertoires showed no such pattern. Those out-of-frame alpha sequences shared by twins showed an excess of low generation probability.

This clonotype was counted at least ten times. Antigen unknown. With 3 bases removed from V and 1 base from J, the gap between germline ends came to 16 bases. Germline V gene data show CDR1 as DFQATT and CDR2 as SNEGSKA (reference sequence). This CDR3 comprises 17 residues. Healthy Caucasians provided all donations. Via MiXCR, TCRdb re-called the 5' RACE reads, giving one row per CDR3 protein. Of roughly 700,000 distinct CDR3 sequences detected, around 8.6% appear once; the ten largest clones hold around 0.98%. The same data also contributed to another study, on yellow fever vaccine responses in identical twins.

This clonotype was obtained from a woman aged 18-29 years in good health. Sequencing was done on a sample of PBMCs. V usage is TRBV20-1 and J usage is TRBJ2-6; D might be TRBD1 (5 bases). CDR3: CSASFIQGWSGANVLTF. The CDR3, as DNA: TGCAGTGCTAGTTTCATCCAGGGATGGTCTGGGGCCAACGTCCTGACTTTC.